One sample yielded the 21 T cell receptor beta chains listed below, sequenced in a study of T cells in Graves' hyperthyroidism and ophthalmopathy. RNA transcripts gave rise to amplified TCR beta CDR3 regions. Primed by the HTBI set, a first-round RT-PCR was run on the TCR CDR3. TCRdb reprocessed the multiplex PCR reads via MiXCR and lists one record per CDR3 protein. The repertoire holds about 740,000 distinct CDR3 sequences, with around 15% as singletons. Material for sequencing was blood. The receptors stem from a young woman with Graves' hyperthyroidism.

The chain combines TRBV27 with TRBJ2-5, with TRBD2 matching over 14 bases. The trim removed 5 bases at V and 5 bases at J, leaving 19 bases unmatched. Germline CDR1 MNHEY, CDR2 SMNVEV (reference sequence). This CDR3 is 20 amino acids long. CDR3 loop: CASSTDLPGTSGSPGETQYF. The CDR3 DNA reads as TGTGCCAGCAGTACTGATCTACCCGGGACTAGCGGGAGCCCTGGTGAGACCCAGTACTTC.

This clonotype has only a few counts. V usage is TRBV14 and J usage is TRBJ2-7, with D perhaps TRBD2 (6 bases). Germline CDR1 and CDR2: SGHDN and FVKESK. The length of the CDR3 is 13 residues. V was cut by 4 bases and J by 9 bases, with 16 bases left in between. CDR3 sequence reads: CASSRVTGGLQYF. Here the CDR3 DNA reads TGTGCCAGCAGCCGGGTTACTGGGGGGTTGCAGTACTTC. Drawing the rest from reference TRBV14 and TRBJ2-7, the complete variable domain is EAGVTQFPSHSVIEKGQTVTLRCDPISGHDNLYWYRRVMGKEIKFLLHFVKESKQDESGMPNNRFLAERTGGTYSTLKVQPAELEDSGVYFCASSRVTGGLQYFGPGTRLTVT.

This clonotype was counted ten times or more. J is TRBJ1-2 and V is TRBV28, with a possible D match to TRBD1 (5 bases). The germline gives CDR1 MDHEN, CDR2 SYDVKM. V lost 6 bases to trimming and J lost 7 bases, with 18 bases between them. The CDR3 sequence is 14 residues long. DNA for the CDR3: TGTGCCAGCAGCATCGGAGGGGAAGTACTTGGCTACACCTTC. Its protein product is CASSIGGEVLGYTF.

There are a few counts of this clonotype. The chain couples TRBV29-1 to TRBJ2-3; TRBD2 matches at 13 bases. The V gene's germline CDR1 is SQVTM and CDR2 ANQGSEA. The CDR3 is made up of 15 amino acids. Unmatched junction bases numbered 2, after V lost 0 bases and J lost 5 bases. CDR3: CSVEEWTSGRDTQYF. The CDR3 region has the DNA TGCAGCGTTGAAGAGTGGACTAGCGGGAGAGATACGCAGTATTTT.

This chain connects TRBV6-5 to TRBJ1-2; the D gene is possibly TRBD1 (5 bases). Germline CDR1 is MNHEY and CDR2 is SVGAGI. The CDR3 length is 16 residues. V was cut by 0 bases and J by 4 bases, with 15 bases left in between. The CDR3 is CASSYSPGGIAYGYTF. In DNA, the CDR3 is TGTGCCAGCAGTTACTCGCCCGGGGGGATCGCCTATGGCTACACCTTC.

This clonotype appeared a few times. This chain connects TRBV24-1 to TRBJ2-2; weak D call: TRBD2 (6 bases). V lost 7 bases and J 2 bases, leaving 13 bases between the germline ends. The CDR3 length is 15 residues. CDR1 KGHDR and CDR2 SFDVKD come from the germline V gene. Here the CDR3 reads CATSPWRGNTGELFF. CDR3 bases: TGTGCCACCAGCCCCTGGAGGGGTAACACCGGGGAGCTGTTTTTT.

The CDR3 sequence is CASSPATSYNEQFF. CDR3 in DNA: TGTGCCAGCTCGCCCGCAACTAGTTACAATGAGCAGTTCTTC. The J gene is TRBJ2-1, the V gene TRBV18; maybe TRBD2 (5 bases). Germline V gene sequence: CDR1 KGHSH, CDR2 LQKENI. The CDR3 length is 14 residues. Trimming pared 6 bases from V and 4 bases from J, leaving 13 bases between.

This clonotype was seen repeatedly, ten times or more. DNA for the CDR3: TGTGCCAGCTCCCCCGACGTTTCCTACAATGAGCAGTTCTTC. Translation: CASSPDVSYNEQFF. This chain joins TRBV18 and TRBJ2-1; D uncertain. Germline assignment: CDR1 KGHSH and CDR2 LQKENI. The CDR3 is 14 amino acids. Trimming stripped 6 bases from V and 1 base from J, with 10 bases between. Full variable domain (outside the CDR3, taken from reference TRBV18 and TRBJ2-1): NAGVMQNPRHLVRRRGQEARLRCSPMKGHSHVYWYRQLPEEGLKFMVYLQKENIIDESGMPKERFSAEFPKEGPSILRIQQVVRGDSAAYFCASSPDVSYNEQFFGPGTRLTVL.

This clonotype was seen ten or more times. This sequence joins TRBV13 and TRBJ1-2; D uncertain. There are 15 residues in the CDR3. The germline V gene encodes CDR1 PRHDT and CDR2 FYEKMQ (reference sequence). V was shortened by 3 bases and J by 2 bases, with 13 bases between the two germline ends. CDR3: CASSFFSRANYGYTF. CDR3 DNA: TGTGCCAGCAGCTTTTTCTCACGGGCGAACTATGGCTACACCTTC.

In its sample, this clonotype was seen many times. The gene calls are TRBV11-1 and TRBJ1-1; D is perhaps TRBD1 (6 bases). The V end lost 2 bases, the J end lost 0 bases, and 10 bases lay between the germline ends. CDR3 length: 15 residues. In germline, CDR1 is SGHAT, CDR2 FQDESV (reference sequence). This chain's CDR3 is CASSLTDSMNTEAFF. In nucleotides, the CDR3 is TGTGCCAGCAGCTTAACGGACAGTATGAACACTGAAGCTTTCTTT.

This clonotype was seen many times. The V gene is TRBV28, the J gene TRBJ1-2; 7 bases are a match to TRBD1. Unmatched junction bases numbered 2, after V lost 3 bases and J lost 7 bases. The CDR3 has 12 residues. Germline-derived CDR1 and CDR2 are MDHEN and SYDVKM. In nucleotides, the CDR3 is TGTGCCAGCAGTTTGACAGGGTCTGGCTACACCTTC. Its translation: CASSLTGSGYTF.

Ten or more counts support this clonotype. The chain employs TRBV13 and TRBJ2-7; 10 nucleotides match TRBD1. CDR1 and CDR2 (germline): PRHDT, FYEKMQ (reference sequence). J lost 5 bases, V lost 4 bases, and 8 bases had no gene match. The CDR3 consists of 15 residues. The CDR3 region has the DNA TGTGCCAGCAGCTCCCACCATGGACAGGGGGACGAGCAGTACTTC. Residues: CASSSHHGQGDEQYF.

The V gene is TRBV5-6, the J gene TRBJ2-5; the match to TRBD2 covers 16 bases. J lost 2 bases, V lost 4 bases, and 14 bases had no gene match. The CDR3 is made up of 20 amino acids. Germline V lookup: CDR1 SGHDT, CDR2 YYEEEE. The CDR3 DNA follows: TGTGCCAGCAGCCCAACCCTGGGACTAGCGGGAGGGGGGACTCAAGAGACCCAGTACTTC. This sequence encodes CASSPTLGLAGGGTQETQYF.

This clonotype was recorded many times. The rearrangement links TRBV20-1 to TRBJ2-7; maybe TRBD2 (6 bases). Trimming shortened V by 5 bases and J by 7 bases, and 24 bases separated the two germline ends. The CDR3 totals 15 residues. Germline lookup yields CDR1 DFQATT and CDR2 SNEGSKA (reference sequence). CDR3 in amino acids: CSADGMGDFYGEQYF. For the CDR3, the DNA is TGCAGTGCTGACGGGATGGGGGACTTCTACGGAGAGCAGTACTTC.

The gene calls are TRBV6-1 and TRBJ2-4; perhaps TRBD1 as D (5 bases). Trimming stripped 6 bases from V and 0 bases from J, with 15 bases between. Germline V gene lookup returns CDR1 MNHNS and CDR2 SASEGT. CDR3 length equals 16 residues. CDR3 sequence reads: CASSEPGHLAKNIQYF. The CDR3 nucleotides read TGTGCCAGCAGCGAGCCTGGACACCTAGCCAAAAACATTCAGTACTTC.

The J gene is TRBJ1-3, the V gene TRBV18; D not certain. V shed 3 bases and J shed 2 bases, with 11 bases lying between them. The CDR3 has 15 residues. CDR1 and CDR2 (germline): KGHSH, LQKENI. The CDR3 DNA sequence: TGTGCCAGCTCACCGTCCGTTCGTGCTGGAAACACCATATATTTT. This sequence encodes CASSPSVRAGNTIYF.

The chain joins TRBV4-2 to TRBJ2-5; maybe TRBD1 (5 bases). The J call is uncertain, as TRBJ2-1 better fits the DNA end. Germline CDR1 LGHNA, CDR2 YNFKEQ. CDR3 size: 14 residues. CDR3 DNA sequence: TGTGCCAGCAGCGCAGCAGGGATCGGAGAGACCCAGTTCTTC. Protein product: CASSAAGIGETQFF.

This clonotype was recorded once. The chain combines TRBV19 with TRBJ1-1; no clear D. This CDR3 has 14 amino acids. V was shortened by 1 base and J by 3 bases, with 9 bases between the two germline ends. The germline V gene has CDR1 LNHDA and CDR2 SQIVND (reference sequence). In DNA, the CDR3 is TGTGCCAGTAGTATAGGAGGCGGCTACACTGAAGCTTTCTTT. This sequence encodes CASSIGGGYTEAFF.

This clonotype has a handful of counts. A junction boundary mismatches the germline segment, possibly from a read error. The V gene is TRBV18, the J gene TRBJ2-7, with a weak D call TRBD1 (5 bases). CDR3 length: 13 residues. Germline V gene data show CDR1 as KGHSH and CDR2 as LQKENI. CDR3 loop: CAGSPVTAYEQYF. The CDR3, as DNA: TGTGCCGGCTCACCAGTGACAGCCTACGAGCAGTACTTC.

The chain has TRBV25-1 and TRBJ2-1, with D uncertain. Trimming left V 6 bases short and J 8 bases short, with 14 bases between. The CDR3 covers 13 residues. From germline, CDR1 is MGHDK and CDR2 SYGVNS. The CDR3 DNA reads TGTGCCAGCAGGGGTGGCGTCGCTGATGAGCAGTTCTTC. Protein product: CASRGGVADEQFF.

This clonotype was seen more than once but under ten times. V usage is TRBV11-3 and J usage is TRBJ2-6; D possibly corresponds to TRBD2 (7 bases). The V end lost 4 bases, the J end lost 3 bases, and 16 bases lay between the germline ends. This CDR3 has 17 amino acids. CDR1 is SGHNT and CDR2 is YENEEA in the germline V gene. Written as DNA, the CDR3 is TGTGCCAGCAGCTCCTGGGGGGGGCGTTATGGGGCCAACGTCCTGACTTTC. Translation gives CASSSWGGRYGANVLTF.